Listed here are 15 T cell receptor beta chains from one sample, sequenced in a study of T cells after yellow fever vaccination. A single record per CDR3 protein comes from TCRdb applying MiXCR to the 5' RACE reads. The table has a few hundred thousand distinct CDR3 sequences, about a sixth seen once. This specimen was PBMCs, taken 5 days after the first yellow fever vaccination. The receptors were gathered from a man aged 18-30 years who received the YFV17D yellow fever vaccine.

Details on this clonotype: Without the conserved terminal phenylalanine or tryptophan, this CDR3 likely stems from a read error. The rearrangement uses TRBV4-2 and TRBJ2-3, with 8 nucleotides matching TRBD2. The trim removed 3 bases at V and 1 base at J, leaving 3 bases unmatched. This CDR3 comprises 15 residues. Germline CDR1 and CDR2: LGHNA and YNFKEQ. CDR3 coding DNA: TGTGCCAGCAGCCACCGAGCGGGGGGCACAGATACGCAGTATTCT. Encoded protein: CASSHRAGGTDTQYS.

The rearrangement links TRBV7-3 to TRBJ1-1; 7 nucleotides agree with TRBD1. The CDR3 runs 14 residues. The J segment lost 3 bases and the V segment lost 6 bases, leaving 7 bases of the junction unmatched. Germline V gene sequence: CDR1 SGHTA, CDR2 FQGTGA. The DNA of the CDR3 is TGTGCCAGCAGGATAGGGGGCGGTGACACTGAAGCTTTCTTT. Protein: CASRIGGGDTEAFF.

This clonotype showed up many times. This chain uses TRBV10-3 with TRBJ2-3; D might be TRBD2 (5 bases). The CDR3 has 14 amino acids. V lost 2 bases and J lost 0, with 6 bases in between. Germline-derived CDR1 and CDR2 are ENHRY and SYGVKD. The CDR3 spells CAISERGSTDTQYF. The CDR3 nucleotides are TGTGCCATCAGTGAGAGAGGGAGCACAGATACGCAGTATTTT.

This clonotype has at least ten counts. The chain uses TRBV7-2 and TRBJ2-3; a weak D match, TRBD1 (5 bases). The germline gives CDR1 SGHTA, CDR2 FQGNSA. This CDR3 is built from 15 residues. V lost 5 bases and J lost 5, with 17 bases in between. The CDR3 reads CASSPSWGEEDTQYF. The CDR3 bases are TGTGCCAGCAGCCCCTCTTGGGGCGAGGAAGATACGCAGTATTTT.

This clonotype was picked up a small number of times. The V call is TRBV6-2 or TRBV6-3, the J call TRBJ2-7; D unresolved. The CDR3 length is 10 residues. Germline CDR1 and CDR2: MNHEY and SVGEGT. V gave up 8 bases and J gave up 4 bases, with 6 bases separating them. CDR3 bases: TGTGCCAGCGGTCTATACGAGCAGTACTTC. Residues: CASGLYEQYF.

The gene calls are TRBV4-1 and TRBJ2-4, with D maybe TRBD1 (5 bases). V was clipped by 1 base and J by 5 bases, with 9 bases between them. This CDR3 is built from 14 residues. The germline V gene has CDR1 MGHRA and CDR2 YSYEKL. In nucleotides, the CDR3 is TGCGCCAGCAGCCAAGGCAGGGCCCAAAACATTCAGTACTTC. This sequence encodes CASSQGRAQNIQYF.

V gene TRBV7-3 combines with J gene TRBJ1-1, with TRBD1 matching over 8 bases. Germline V CDR1 and CDR2: SGHTA, FQGTGA. This CDR3 comprises 13 residues. Trimming at V came to 5 bases and at J to 7 bases, leaving 6 bases not matched to a gene. CDR3: CASSLGQALEAFF. DNA of the CDR3: TGTGCCAGCAGCCTGGGACAGGCCCTTGAAGCTTTCTTT.

Only a few counts were recorded for this clonotype. The rearrangement uses TRBV6-2 or TRBV6-3 and TRBJ2-1; D may be TRBD2 (6 bases). V was cut by 5 bases and J by 8 bases, with 22 bases left in between. CDR3 length equals 16 residues. The germline gives CDR1 MNHEY, CDR2 SVGEGT. DNA for the CDR3: TGTGCCAGCAGTAGAGGACGGGGGACCGTACGCGATGAGCAGTTCTTC. It encodes CASSRGRGTVRDEQFF.

The V call is TRBV9, the J call TRBJ1-2; D is perhaps TRBD1 (5 bases). The V end lost 4 bases, the J end lost 8 bases, and 18 bases lay between the germline ends. Germline CDR1 is SGDLS and CDR2 is YYNGEE. CDR3 length: 14 amino acids. The CDR3 region has the DNA TGTGCCAGCAGCACTACCGAGGGGAAGCAAGGCTACACCTTC. It yields the protein CASSTTEGKQGYTF.

The rearrangement links TRBV6-1 to TRBJ2-2, with D tentatively TRBD1 (6 bases). V dropped 6 bases and J dropped 4 bases, with 18 bases sitting between them. The CDR3 extends over 16 amino acids. The germline gives CDR1 MNHNS, CDR2 SASEGT. CDR3 DNA sequence: TGTGCCAGCAGCCCTCCCCAGGGGTCAGGCACCGGGGAGCTGTTTTTT. It specifies CASSPPQGSGTGELFF.

This sequence joins TRBV4-2 and TRBJ1-5; D is perhaps TRBD1 (5 bases). CDR3 length: 16 residues. Germline CDR1 LGHNA, CDR2 YNFKEQ. Trimming took 0 bases from V and 4 from J, leaving 13 bases between them. CDR3 sequence: CASSQEGWGGNQPQHF. The DNA for the CDR3 is TGTGCCAGCAGCCAAGAAGGGTGGGGGGGGAATCAGCCCCAGCATTTT.

This chain joins TRBV11-2 and TRBJ1-1; no firm D call. Trimming removed 5 bases at V and 7 bases at J, with 8 bases between. Germline V gene data show CDR1 as SGHAT and CDR2 as FQNNGV. This CDR3 contains 11 residues. CDR3: CASSIRREAFF. The CDR3 bases are TGTGCCAGCAGCATACGGCGTGAAGCTTTCTTT. The variable domain in full, with the rest retrieved from reference TRBV11-2 and TRBJ1-1, is EAGVAQSPRYKIIEKRQSVAFWCNPISGHATLYWYQQILGQGPKLLIQFQNNGVVDDSQLPKDRFSAERLKGVDSTLKIQPAKLEDSAVYLCASSIRREAFFGQGTRLTVV.

CDR3 region: CATTGQGVTDTQYF. In DNA, the CDR3 is TGTGCCACGACCGGGCAGGGAGTTACAGATACGCAGTATTTT. V gene TRBV10-3 combines with J gene TRBJ2-3; D may correspond to TRBD1 or TRBD2 (5 bases each). The CDR3 covers 14 residues. Germline V lookup: CDR1 ENHRY, CDR2 SYGVKD. V was shortened by 10 bases and J by 3 bases, with 17 bases between the two germline ends.

In its sample, this clonotype was seen many times. The rearrangement uses TRBV6-2 or TRBV6-3 and TRBJ2-3; D unclear. The CDR3 spans 13 residues. V gave up 8 bases and J gave up 3 bases, with 12 bases separating them. Germline assignment: CDR1 MNHEY and CDR2 SVGEGT. The CDR3 sequence is CASGRVVTDTQYF. The CDR3 DNA sequence: TGTGCCAGCGGACGGGTGGTAACAGATACGCAGTATTTT.

This clonotype was counted many times. The V gene is TRBV4-3, the J gene TRBJ1-2, with D perhaps matching TRBD1 (5 bases). CDR1 is LGHNA and CDR2 is YSLEER in the germline V gene. Deletions cut 7 bases from V and 4 bases from J, with 16 bases between. There are 14 residues in the CDR3. CDR3 protein: CASTLERGTYGYTF. DNA of the CDR3: TGCGCCAGCACGCTCGAGCGAGGGACCTATGGCTACACCTTC.